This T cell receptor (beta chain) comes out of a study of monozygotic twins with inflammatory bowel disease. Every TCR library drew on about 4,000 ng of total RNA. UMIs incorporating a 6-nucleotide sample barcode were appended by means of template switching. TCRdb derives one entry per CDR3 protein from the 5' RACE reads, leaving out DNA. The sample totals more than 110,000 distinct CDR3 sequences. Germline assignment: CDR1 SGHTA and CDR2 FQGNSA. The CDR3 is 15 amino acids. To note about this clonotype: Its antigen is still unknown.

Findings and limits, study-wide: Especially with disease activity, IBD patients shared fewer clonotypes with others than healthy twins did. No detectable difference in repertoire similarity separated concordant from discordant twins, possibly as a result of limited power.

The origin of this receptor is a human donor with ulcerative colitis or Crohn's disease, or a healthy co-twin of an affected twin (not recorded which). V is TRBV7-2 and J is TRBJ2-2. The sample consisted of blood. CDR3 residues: CASSPTRPITGELFF.